This T cell receptor (beta chain) was retrieved from a study of blood T cell repertoires in COVID-19. Some clones are missing from TCRdb's copy, which holds only in-frame ones; the method was immunoSEQ multiplex PCR. The sample includes 350,000 or so clones, around 82% of them seen just once. The CDR3 runs 14 residues. In germline, CDR1 is KGHDR, CDR2 SFDVKD. V was shortened by 9 bases and J by 0 bases, with 10 bases between the two germline ends. The chain links TRBV24-1 to TRBJ1-4; D is unclear. Sequencing input: peripheral blood. The clonotype comes from a man aged 30 to 45 with active or convalescent COVID-19. The CDR3, as DNA: TGTGCCACCTGGTCTGGAGCAACTAATGAAAAACTGTTTTTT. Translation gives CATWSGATNEKLFF.